The 25 T cell receptor beta chains reported below all come from one sample, sequenced in a study of T cells after somatic rescue of genetic block. The method was immunoSEQ multiplex PCR; TCRdb's version includes in-frame clones alone and lacks a portion of them. This repertoire shows 15,000 or so clones, over 70% found once; its top ten account for about 14%. The sample taken for sequencing was peripheral blood mononuclear cells (PBMCs). The receptor source for this set is a boy aged 10-17 years.

J is TRBJ1-4 and V is TRBV27; D is perhaps TRBD1 (6 bases). The CDR3 is 12 amino acids. Germline-derived CDR1 and CDR2 are MNHEY and SMNVEV (reference sequence). Trimming stripped 9 bases from V and 4 bases from J, with 9 bases between. The CDR3 sequence is CARGGHNEKLFF. The DNA of the CDR3 is TGTGCCAGAGGGGGGCATAATGAAAAACTGTTTTTT.

This rearrangement joins TRBV5-4 to TRBJ2-2, with 7 nucleotides matching TRBD1. Germline V gene sequence: CDR1 SGHNT, CDR2 YYREEE (reference sequence). The J segment lost 1 base and the V segment lost 2 bases, leaving 2 bases of the junction unmatched. CDR3 length: 15 amino acids. CDR3 residues: CASSFRQGNTGELFF. The CDR3 DNA reads as TGTGCCAGCAGCTTCCGACAGGGGAACACCGGGGAGCTGTTTTTT. The full variable domain, completed using reference TRBV5-4 and TRBJ2-2, is ETGVTQSPTHLIKTRGQQVTLRCSSQSGHNTVSWYQQALGQGPQFIFQYYREEENGRGNFPPRFSGLQFPNYSSELNVNALELDDSALYLCASSFRQGNTGELFFGEGSRLTVL.

This chain connects TRBV13 to TRBJ2-5, with TRBD2 matching 8 bases. V gave up 5 bases and J gave up 7 bases; unmatched junction bases: 6. Germline V gene data show CDR1 as PRHDT and CDR2 as FYEKMQ (reference sequence). This CDR3 has 13 residues. This chain's CDR3 is CASSRPAGATQYF. DNA for the CDR3: TGTGCCAGCAGCCGGCCAGCGGGGGCGACCCAGTACTTC.

The V gene is TRBV10-3, the J gene TRBJ1-1, with TRBD1 matching 8 bases. Germline loops: CDR1 ENHRY, CDR2 SYGVKD. The CDR3 runs 12 residues. V gave up 5 bases and J gave up 9 bases; unmatched junction bases: 5. DNA of the CDR3: TGTGCCATCAGTTCCGACAGGGGCCAAGCTTTCTTT. Translating gives CAISSDRGQAFF.

The gene calls are TRBV7-9 and TRBJ1-2; D might be TRBD1 (5 bases). CDR1 is SEHNR, CDR2 FQNEAQ, per germline (reference sequence). The length of the CDR3 is 13 residues. Trimming left V 1 base short and J 5 bases short, with 8 bases between. The CDR3 DNA follows: TGTGCCAGCAGCTTAGAGGGACTTTATGGCTACACCTTC. It encodes CASSLEGLYGYTF.

By its share, this clone is medium-sized (0.01 to 0.1%). The rearrangement uses TRBV28 and TRBJ2-1; D gene uncertain. The CDR3 extends over 13 amino acids. Germline V lookup: CDR1 MDHEN, CDR2 SYDVKM. V shed 6 bases and J shed 7 bases, with 13 bases lying between them. The CDR3 here is CASSWTMVNEQFF. Here the CDR3 DNA reads TGTGCCAGCAGCTGGACGATGGTTAATGAGCAGTTCTTC.

This clone has just one count. The gene calls are TRBV5-1 and TRBJ2-7, with 8 bases matching TRBD2. Unmatched junction bases numbered 19, after V lost 5 bases and J lost 3 bases. Germline loops: CDR1 SGHRS, CDR2 YFSETQ. The CDR3 is made up of 18 amino acids. CDR3 region: CASRFAGWGASGFYEQYF. Here the CDR3 DNA reads TGCGCCAGCAGGTTCGCCGGTTGGGGGGCTAGCGGGTTCTACGAGCAGTACTTC.

A few counts support this clone. This chain joins TRBV30 and TRBJ1-2; 8 bases line up with TRBD1. The CDR3 loop spans 14 amino acids. V was clipped by 3 bases and J by 14 bases; unmatched bases: 17. CDR1 and CDR2 (germline): GTSNPN, SVGIG (reference sequence). The CDR3 DNA follows: TGTGCCTGGAGGTTAGAGACAGGGGCCCTCTTAGGAACCTTC. It specifies CAWRLETGALLGTF. The full variable domain, rest sourced from reference TRBV30 and TRBJ1-2, is SQTIHQWPATLVQPVGSPLSLECTVEGTSNPNLYWYRQAAGRGLQLLFYSVGIGQISSEVPQNLSASRPQDRQFILSSKKLLLSDSGFYLCAWRLETGALLGTFGSGTRLTVV.

This chain links TRBV5-1 with TRBJ2-1; 7 bases map to TRBD1. CDR1 is SGHRS and CDR2 is YFSETQ in the germline V gene. Losses at the gene ends were 3 bases for V and 8 bases for J; bases not matched to a gene: 5. The CDR3 totals 13 residues. Here the CDR3 reads CASSWTGTDEQFF. CDR3 nucleotide sequence: TGCGCCAGCAGCTGGACAGGCACCGATGAGCAGTTCTTC.

For the CDR3, the DNA is TGTGCCAGCACCCCCCTAGAGGCTAGCGGTTACAATGAGCAGTTCTTC. It is translated as CASTPLEASGYNEQFF. The chain links TRBV25-1 to TRBJ2-1, with TRBD2 matching 7 bases. The CDR3 runs to 16 residues. J gave up 4 bases and V 7 bases, and 13 bases lay outside the gene matches. Germline CDR1 reads MGHDK; CDR2 reads SYGVNS.

This chain joins TRBV5-1 and TRBJ1-1, with D perhaps matching TRBD1 (5 bases). The germline CDR1 and CDR2 sequences are SGHRS and YFSETQ. The CDR3 consists of 13 residues. Trimming left V 3 bases short and J 5 bases short, with 11 bases between. The CDR3 DNA reads as TGCGCCAGCAGCTGGCCGGGGGAGACTGAAGCTTTCTTT. This codes for CASSWPGETEAFF.

By sample fraction, this clone is medium-sized. This chain connects TRBV28 to TRBJ2-7; D gene ambiguous. The CDR3 has 12 amino acids. Germline V lookup: CDR1 MDHEN, CDR2 SYDVKM. The V end lost 4 bases, the J end lost 4 bases, and 8 bases lay between the germline ends. The CDR3 reads CASSSPSYEQYF. CDR3 DNA: TGTGCCAGCAGTTCACCTTCTTACGAGCAGTACTTC.

The table lists this clone with a count of one. This chain uses TRBV18 with TRBJ2-2; TRBD1 agrees at 8 bases. The V and J ends lost 1 base and 4 bases, in that order; junction bases with no gene match: 8. This CDR3 has 17 residues. Germline CDR1 is KGHSH and CDR2 is LQKENI. The CDR3 region has the DNA TGTGCCAGCTCACCACTGTTCCAGGGGGCGAGCACCGGGGAGCTGTTTTTT. Translation: CASSPLFQGASTGELFF. Full variable domain (missing parts from reference TRBV18 and TRBJ2-2): NAGVMQNPRHLVRRRGQEARLRCSPMKGHSHVYWYRQLPEEGLKFMVYLQKENIIDESGMPKERFSAEFPKEGPSILRIQQVVRGDSAAYFCASSPLFQGASTGELFFGEGSRLTVL.

This chain joins TRBV28 and TRBJ2-3; D gene unclear. The CDR3 consists of 15 residues. Trimming removed 10 bases at V and 7 bases at J, with 24 bases between. The V gene's germline CDR1 is MDHEN and CDR2 SYDVKM. CDR3 loop: CATPDGPPTPYTQYF. The CDR3, as DNA: TGTGCCACCCCGGACGGCCCTCCCACCCCTTATACGCAGTATTTT.

The J gene is TRBJ2-3, the V gene TRBV7-3; 13 nucleotides line up with TRBD2. V lost 5 bases and J lost 3; bases outside the gene matches: 5. The germline CDR1 and CDR2 sequences are SGHTA and FQGTGA. This CDR3 is 16 amino acids long. CDR3 DNA: TGTGCCAGCAGCATGGGACTAGCGGGGACAACAGATACGCAGTATTTT. It translates to CASSMGLAGTTDTQYF. The full variable domain, rest sourced from reference TRBV7-3 and TRBJ2-3, is GAGVSQTPSNKVTEKGKYVELRCDPISGHTALYWYRQSLGQGPEFLIYFQGTGAADDSGLPNDRFFAVRPEGSVSTLKIQRTERGDSAVYLCASSMGLAGTTDTQYFGPGTRLTVL.

This clone was picked up one time. The chain recombines TRBV10-2 with TRBJ1-4; TRBD1 matches at 10 bases. Trimming cost V 2 bases and J 0 bases; bases outside gene matches: 9. The germline V gene has CDR1 WSHSY and CDR2 SAAADI. The CDR3 has 19 amino acids. Here the CDR3 DNA reads TGCGCCAGCAGTGAGCCGGGACAGGGGCCCCCTGCAACTAATGAAAAACTGTTTTTT. This gives the protein CASSEPGQGPPATNEKLFF.

V gene TRBV7-2 combines with J gene TRBJ1-2; D unresolved. The V end was cut by 3 bases, the J end by 4 bases, with 6 bases between. Germline CDR1 reads SGHTA; CDR2 reads FQGNSA. The CDR3 has 12 residues. In nucleotides, the CDR3 is TGTGCCAGCAGCTTCAAAAGCTATGGCTACACCTTC. This sequence encodes CASSFKSYGYTF.

The chain combines TRBV5-6 with TRBJ2-3; D perhaps matches TRBD1 (5 bases). V was clipped by 4 bases and J by 1 base, with 16 bases between them. This CDR3 has 16 residues. Germline V gives CDR1 SGHDT, CDR2 YYEEEE. The DNA for the CDR3 is TGTGCCAGCAGCCTCGACAGAGGTCATGGCACAGATACGCAGTATTTT. Residues: CASSLDRGHGTDTQYF.

The chain joins TRBV5-1 to TRBJ1-4, with D perhaps TRBD1 (6 bases). Trimming took off 0 bases at V and 0 bases at J, with 9 bases between the two ends. CDR3 length: 16 amino acids. The V gene's germline CDR1 is SGHRS and CDR2 YFSETQ. CDR3 in DNA: TGCGCCAGCAGCTTGGCGGCAGGGGCAACTAATGAAAAACTGTTTTTT. Translated, it gives CASSLAAGATNEKLFF.

The chain employs TRBV28 and TRBJ2-3, with TRBD1 matching over 7 bases. Germline CDR1 is MDHEN and CDR2 is SYDVKM. This CDR3 has 17 amino acids. The trim removed 2 bases at V and 1 base at J, leaving 9 bases unmatched. Here the CDR3 DNA reads TGTGCCAGCAGTTTACCCCCCTGGACAGGTCGCACAGATACGCAGTATTTT. This gives the protein CASSLPPWTGRTDTQYF.

V usage is TRBV27 and J usage is TRBJ1-3; TRBD1 is a possible D gene (6 bases). Trimming pared 5 bases from V and 7 bases from J, leaving 18 bases between. The CDR3 covers 15 residues. Germline values: CDR1 MNHEY, CDR2 SMNVEV (reference sequence). CDR3 amino acids: CASSRGGDGGNTIYF. The CDR3 DNA follows: TGTGCCAGCAGTAGAGGGGGGGACGGTGGCAACACCATATATTTT.

This chain uses TRBV19 with TRBJ2-2; tentatively, D is TRBD2 (6 bases). The CDR3 extends over 16 amino acids. V was pared by 2 bases and J by 8 bases, with 18 bases between. CDR1 LNHDA and CDR2 SQIVND come from the germline V gene (reference sequence). The CDR3: CASSIRSAGRVGELFF. The CDR3 DNA follows: TGTGCCAGTAGTATAAGGTCGGCCGGGAGAGTTGGGGAGCTGTTTTTT.

The chain carries TRBV10-3 and TRBJ1-1; D uncertain. Trimming shortened V by 4 bases and J by 0 bases, and 9 bases separated the two germline ends. Per the germline V gene, CDR1 is ENHRY and CDR2 is SYGVKD. The length of the CDR3 is 14 residues. The CDR3 loop reads CAISVGRMNTEAFF. The CDR3 nucleotides read TGTGCCATCAGTGTTGGGCGAATGAACACTGAAGCTTTCTTT.

This clone occurred once. V gene TRBV28 combines with J gene TRBJ2-1; possibly TRBD2 for D (6 bases). This CDR3 is 14 amino acids long. Trimming removed 4 bases at V and 4 bases at J, with 11 bases between. CDR1 is MDHEN and CDR2 is SYDVKM in the germline V gene. CDR3 in amino acids: CASSSPSVYNEQFF. In DNA form, the CDR3 reads TGTGCCAGCAGTTCCCCTAGCGTTTACAATGAGCAGTTCTTC.

This clone was counted only a few times. The chain is built from TRBV5-8 and TRBJ1-5; no reliable D call. The CDR3 is 13 residues long. The V and J ends lost 1 base and 7 bases respectively, with 9 bases between them. Germline V gives CDR1 SGHTS, CDR2 YDEGEE. The CDR3 reads CASSLSRGQPQHF. The CDR3 coding sequence is TGTGCCAGCAGCTTGAGCAGAGGACAGCCCCAGCATTTT.